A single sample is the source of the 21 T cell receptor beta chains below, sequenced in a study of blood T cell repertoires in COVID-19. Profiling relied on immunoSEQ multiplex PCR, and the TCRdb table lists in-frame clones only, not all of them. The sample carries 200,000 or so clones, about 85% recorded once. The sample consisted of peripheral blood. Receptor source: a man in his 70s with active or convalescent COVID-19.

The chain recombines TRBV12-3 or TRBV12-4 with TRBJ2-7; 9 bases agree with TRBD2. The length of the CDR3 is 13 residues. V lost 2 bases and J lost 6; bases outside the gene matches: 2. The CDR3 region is CASSLTRGGEQYF. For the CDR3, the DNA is TGTGCCAGCAGTTTAACGCGGGGGGGCGAGCAGTACTTC.

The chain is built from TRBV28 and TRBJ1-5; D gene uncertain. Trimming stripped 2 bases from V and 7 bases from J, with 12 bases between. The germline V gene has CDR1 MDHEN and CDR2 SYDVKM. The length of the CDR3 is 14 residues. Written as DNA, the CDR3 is TGTGCCAGCAGTTTAAGCGGGGTCCAACAGCCCCAGCATTTT. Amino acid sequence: CASSLSGVQQPQHF.

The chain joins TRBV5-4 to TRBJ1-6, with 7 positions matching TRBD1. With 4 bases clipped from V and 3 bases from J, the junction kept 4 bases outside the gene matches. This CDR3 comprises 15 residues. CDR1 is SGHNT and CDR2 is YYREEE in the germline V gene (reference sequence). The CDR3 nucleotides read TGTGCCAGCAGCCGGGACAGCCACTATAATTCACCCCTCCACTTT. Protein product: CASSRDSHYNSPLHF.

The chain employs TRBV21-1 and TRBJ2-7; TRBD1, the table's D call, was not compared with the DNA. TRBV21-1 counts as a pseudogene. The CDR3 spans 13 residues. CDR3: CASQPGQGHEQYF. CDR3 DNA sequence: TGTGCCAGTCAACCGGGACAGGGGCACGAGCAGTACTTC.

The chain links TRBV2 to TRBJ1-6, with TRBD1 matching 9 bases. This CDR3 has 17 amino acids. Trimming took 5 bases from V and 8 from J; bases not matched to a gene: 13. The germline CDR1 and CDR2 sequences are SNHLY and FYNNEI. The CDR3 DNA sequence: TGTGCCAGCAGTCACGGACAGGGGCCATTAGTTTATTCACCCCTCCACTTT. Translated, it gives CASSHGQGPLVYSPLHF.

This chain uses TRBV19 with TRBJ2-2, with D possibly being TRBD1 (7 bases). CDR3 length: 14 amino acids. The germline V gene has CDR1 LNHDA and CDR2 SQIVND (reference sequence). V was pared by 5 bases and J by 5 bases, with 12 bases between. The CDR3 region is CASSLAGGTGELFF. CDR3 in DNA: TGTGCCAGTAGTCTGGCAGGGGGGACCGGGGAGCTGTTTTTT.

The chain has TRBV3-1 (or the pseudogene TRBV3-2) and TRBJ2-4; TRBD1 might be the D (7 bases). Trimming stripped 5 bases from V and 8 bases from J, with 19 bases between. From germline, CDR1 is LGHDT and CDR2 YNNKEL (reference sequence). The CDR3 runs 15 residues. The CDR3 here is CASSARQGGEYIQYF. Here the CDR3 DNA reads TGTGCCAGCAGCGCCCGACAGGGCGGGGAGTACATTCAGTACTTC.

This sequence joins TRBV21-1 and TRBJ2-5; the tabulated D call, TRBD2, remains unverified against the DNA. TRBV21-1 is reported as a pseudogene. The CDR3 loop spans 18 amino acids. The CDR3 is CASPMGGDWTTYQETQYF. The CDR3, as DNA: TGTGCCAGCCCAATGGGGGGGGACTGGACGACGTACCAAGAGACCCAGTACTTC.

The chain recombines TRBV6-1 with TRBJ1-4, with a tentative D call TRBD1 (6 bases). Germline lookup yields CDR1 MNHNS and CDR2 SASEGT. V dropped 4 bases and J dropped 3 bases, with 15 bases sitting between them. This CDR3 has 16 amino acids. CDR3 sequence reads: CASSAGTGLSNEKLFF. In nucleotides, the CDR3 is TGTGCCAGCAGTGCCGGAACAGGGTTATCTAATGAAAAACTGTTTTTT.

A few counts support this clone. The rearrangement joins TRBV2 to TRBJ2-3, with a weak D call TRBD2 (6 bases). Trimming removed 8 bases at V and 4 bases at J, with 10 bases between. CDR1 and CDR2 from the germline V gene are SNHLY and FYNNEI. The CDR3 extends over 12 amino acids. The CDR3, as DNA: TGTGCCAGCCGACTAGGCGCAGATACGCAGTATTTT. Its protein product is CASRLGADTQYF.

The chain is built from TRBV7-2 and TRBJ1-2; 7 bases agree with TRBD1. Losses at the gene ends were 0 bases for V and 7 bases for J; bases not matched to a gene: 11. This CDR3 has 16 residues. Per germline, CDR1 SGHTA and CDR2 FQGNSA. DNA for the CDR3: TGTGCCAGCAGCTTAGCGTTCCACAGGGGAACGTTTGGCTACACCTTC. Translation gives CASSLAFHRGTFGYTF.

The CDR3 DNA reads as TGTGCCATCCCCAGGTCCAATGTGAGCGAGACCCAGTACTTC. The encoded protein is CAIPRSNVSETQYF. The chain joins TRBV10-3 to TRBJ2-5, with D uncertain. CDR1 is ENHRY, CDR2 SYGVKD, per germline. This CDR3 region has 14 residues. Trimming took off 8 bases at V and 5 bases at J, with 18 bases between the two ends.

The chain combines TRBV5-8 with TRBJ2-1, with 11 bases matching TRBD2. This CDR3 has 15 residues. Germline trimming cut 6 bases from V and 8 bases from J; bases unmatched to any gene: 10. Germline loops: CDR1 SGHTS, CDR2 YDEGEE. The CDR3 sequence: CASTPLLAGDYEQFF. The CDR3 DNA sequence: TGTGCCAGCACTCCCCTACTAGCGGGAGATTATGAGCAGTTCTTC.

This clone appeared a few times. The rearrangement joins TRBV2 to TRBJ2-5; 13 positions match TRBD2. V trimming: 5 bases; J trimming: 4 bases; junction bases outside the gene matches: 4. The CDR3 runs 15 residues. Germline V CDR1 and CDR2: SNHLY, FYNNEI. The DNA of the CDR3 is TGTGCCAGCAGTCCGACTAGCGGGAGGTCAGAGACCCAGTACTTC. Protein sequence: CASSPTSGRSETQYF.

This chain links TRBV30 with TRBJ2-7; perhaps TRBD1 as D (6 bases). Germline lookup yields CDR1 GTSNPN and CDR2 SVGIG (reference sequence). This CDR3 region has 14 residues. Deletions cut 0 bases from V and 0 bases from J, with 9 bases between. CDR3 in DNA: TGTGCCTGGAGTGTACAGGGCGGCTCCTACGAGCAGTACTTC. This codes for CAWSVQGGSYEQYF.

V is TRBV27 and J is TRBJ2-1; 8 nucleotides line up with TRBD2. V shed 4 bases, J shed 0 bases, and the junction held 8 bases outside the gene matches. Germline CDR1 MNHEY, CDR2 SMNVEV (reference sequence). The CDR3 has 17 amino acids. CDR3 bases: TGTGCCAGCAGTTCGCACAAGACTAGCGTCTCCTACAATGAGCAGTTCTTC. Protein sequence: CASSSHKTSVSYNEQFF.

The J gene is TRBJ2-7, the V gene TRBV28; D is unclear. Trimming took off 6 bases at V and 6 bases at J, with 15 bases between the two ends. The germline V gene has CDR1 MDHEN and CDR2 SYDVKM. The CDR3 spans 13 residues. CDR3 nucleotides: TGTGCCAGCAGACTATTGGTACGATCCGAGCAGTACTTC. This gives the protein CASRLLVRSEQYF.

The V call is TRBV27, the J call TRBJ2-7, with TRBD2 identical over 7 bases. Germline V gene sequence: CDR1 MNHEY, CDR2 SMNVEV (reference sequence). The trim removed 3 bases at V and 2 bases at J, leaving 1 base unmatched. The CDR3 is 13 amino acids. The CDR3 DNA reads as TGTGCCAGCAGTTTGGGAGGGCCCTACGAGCAGTACTTC. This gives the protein CASSLGGPYEQYF.

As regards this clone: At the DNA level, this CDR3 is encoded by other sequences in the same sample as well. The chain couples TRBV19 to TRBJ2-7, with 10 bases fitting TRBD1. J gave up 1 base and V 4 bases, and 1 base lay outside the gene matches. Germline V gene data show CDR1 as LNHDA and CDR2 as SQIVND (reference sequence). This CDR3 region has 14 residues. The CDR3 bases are TGTGCCAGTAGTAGGACAGGGGGTTCCTACGAGCAGTACTTC. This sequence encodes CASSRTGGSYEQYF.

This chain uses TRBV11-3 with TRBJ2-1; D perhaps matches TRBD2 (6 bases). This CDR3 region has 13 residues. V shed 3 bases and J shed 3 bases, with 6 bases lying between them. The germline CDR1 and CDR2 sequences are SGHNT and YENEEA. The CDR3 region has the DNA TGTGCCAGCAGCTTGACTAGCTACAATGAGCAGTTCTTC. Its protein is CASSLTSYNEQFF.

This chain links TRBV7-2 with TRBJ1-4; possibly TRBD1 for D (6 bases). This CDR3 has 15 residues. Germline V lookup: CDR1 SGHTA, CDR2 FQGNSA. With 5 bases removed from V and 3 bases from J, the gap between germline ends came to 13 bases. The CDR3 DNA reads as TGTGCCAGCAGCCCGCAGGGGAGATCTAATGAAAAACTGTTTTTT. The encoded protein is CASSPQGRSNEKLFF.